The 8 T cell receptor beta chains in this list originate from one sample, sequenced in a study of T-cell reconstitution after alpha-beta-depleted transplantation in children. Library preparation (for TCRbeta) was performed with unique molecular identifiers. Using its own MiXCR run on the PCR reads, TCRdb lists one record per CDR3 protein. The repertoire has about 980,000 distinct CDR3 sequences, roughly 29% of them found once; the top ten carry around 30%. Sequencing was performed on PBMCs, mostly from graft donor cells, taken 360 days after TCRalphabeta/CD19-depleted stem cell transplant. The receptors stem from a boy under two years old who had a stem cell transplant for SCID, so the T cells may come from the graft donor.

The table lists this clonotype with a few counts. The rearrangement joins TRBV29-1 to TRBJ2-5; D is uncertain. Germline-derived CDR1 and CDR2 are SQVTM and ANQGSEA. This CDR3 contains 13 residues. V shed 3 bases and J shed 7 bases, with 15 bases lying between them. The CDR3 region is CSVDGGRPGTQYF. CDR3 nucleotide sequence: TGCAGCGTTGACGGCGGCCGGCCTGGGACCCAGTACTTC.

This clonotype has only a few counts. The V call is TRBV20-1, the J call TRBJ2-5; D might be TRBD2 (5 bases). Trimming pared 6 bases from V and 5 bases from J, leaving 13 bases between. This CDR3 spans 12 amino acids. Germline lookup yields CDR1 DFQATT and CDR2 SNEGSKA (reference sequence). The CDR3 DNA is TGCAGTGCCCGGCCGGGGTTTGAGACCCAGTACTTC. Its protein is CSARPGFETQYF.

The V and J genes are TRBV11-2 and TRBJ1-1, with D hard to call. Looked up from germline, CDR1 is SGHAT and CDR2 is FQNNGV. The CDR3 totals 14 residues. Trimming removed 7 bases from V and 7 bases from J, with 19 bases in between. The CDR3 DNA follows: TGTGCCAGCACCTTTCGGGATTGGGTAGGTGAAGCTTTCTTT. Translation: CASTFRDWVGEAFF. The whole variable domain, remainder taken from reference TRBV11-2 and TRBJ1-1, is EAGVAQSPRYKIIEKRQSVAFWCNPISGHATLYWYQQILGQGPKLLIQFQNNGVVDDSQLPKDRFSAERLKGVDSTLKIQPAKLEDSAVYLCASTFRDWVGEAFFGQGTRLTVV.

The chain recombines TRBV5-1 with TRBJ2-3, with 9 bases that match TRBD2. The germline V gene encodes CDR1 SGHRS and CDR2 YFSETQ. The CDR3 extends over 15 amino acids. After removal of 4 bases from V and 0 bases from J, the junction contained 3 bases not matched to a gene. The CDR3 protein is CASSATSGSTDTQYF. For the CDR3, the DNA is TGCGCCAGCAGCGCTACTAGCGGGAGCACAGATACGCAGTATTTT.

Concerning this clonotype: The limits of the CDR3 on the DNA are not certain, so only TCRdb's listed CDR3 is given. The chain recombines TRBV11-3 with TRBJ2-2; the tabulated D call, TRBD1, remains unverified against the DNA. Germline lookup yields CDR1 SGHNT and CDR2 YENEEA. Including both end residues, the CDR3 is 15 amino acids long. The CDR3 sequence: CASSYSGQGAGELFF.

This clonotype occurred a few times. The rearrangement links TRBV20-1 to TRBJ2-4; 13 bases align to TRBD2. V dropped 1 base and J dropped 6; count of bases not matched to a gene: 3. The CDR3 covers 15 residues. From germline, CDR1 is DFQATT and CDR2 SNEGSKA (reference sequence). CDR3 loop: CSARGLAGGGNIQYF. The DNA for the CDR3 is TGCAGTGCTAGAGGACTAGCGGGGGGCGGAAACATTCAGTACTTC.

The sample holds many counts of this clonotype. The rearrangement uses TRBV29-1 and TRBJ2-7; no firm D call. Trimming took 4 bases from V and 3 from J, leaving 7 bases between them. CDR3 length: 11 residues. The germline CDR1 and CDR2 sequences are SQVTM and ANQGSEA. CDR3 residues: CSVADFYEQYF. CDR3 nucleotide sequence: TGCAGCGTTGCCGACTTCTACGAGCAGTACTTC.

J is TRBJ1-3 and V is TRBV6-1, with D uncertain. Germline V gene data show CDR1 as MNHNS and CDR2 as SASEGT. The CDR3 spans 15 residues. The V end lost 10 bases, the J end lost 0 bases, and 16 bases lay between the germline ends. The chain's CDR3 is CATESRWISGNTIYF. The CDR3, as DNA: TGTGCCACCGAGTCGCGATGGATCTCTGGAAACACCATATATTTT.